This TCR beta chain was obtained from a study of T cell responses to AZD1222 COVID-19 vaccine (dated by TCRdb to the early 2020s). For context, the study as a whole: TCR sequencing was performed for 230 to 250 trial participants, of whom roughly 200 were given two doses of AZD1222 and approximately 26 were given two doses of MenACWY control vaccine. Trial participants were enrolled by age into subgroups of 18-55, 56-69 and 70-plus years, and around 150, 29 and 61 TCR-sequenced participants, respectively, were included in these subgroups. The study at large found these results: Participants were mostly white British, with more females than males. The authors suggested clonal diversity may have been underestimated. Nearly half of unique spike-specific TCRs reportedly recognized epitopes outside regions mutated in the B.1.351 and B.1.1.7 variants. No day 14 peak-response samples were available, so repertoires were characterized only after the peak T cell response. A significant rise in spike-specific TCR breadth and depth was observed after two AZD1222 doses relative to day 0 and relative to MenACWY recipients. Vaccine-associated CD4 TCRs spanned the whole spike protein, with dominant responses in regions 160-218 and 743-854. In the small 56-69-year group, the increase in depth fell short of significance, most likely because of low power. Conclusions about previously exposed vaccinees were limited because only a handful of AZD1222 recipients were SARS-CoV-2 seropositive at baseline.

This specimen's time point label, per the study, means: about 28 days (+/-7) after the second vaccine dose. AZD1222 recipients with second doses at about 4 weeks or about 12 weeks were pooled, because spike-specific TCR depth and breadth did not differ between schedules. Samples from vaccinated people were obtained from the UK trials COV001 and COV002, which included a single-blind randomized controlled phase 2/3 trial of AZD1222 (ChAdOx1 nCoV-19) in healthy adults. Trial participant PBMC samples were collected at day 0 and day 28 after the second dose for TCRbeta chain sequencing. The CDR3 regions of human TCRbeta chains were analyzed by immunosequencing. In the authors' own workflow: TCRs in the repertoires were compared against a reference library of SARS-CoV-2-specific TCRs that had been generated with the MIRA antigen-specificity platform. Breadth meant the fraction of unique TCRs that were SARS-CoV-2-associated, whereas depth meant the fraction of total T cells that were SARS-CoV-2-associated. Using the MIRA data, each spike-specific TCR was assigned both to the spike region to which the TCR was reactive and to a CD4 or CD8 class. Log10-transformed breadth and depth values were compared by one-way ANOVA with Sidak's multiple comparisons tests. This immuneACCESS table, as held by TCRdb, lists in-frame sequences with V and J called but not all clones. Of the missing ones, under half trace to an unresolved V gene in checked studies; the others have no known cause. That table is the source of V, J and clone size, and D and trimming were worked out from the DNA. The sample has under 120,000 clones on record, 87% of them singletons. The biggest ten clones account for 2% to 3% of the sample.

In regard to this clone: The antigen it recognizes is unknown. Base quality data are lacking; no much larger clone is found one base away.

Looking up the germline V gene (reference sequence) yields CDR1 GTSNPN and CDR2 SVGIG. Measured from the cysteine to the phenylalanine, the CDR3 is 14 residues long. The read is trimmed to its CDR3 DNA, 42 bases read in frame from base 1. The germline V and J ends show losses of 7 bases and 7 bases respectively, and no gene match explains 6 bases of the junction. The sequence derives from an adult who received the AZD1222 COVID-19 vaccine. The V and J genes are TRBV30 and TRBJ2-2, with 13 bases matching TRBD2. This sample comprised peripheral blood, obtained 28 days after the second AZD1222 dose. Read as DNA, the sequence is TGTGCCTACCCTAGGACTAGCGGGGGCGGGGAGCTGTTTTTT. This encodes CAYPRTSGGGELFF.